The sequence of this T cell receptor (beta chain) was determined in a study of blood T cell repertoires in COVID-19 (dated by TCRdb to about 2020). Regarding the complete study: Samples covering the acute and convalescent phases of COVID-19 were provided by collaborators in the United States, Italy and Spain. The dataset comprised deeply sampled blood TCRbeta repertoires from subjects exposed to, actively infected with, or recovered from COVID-19. The repertoires were released in a freely available public database meant as a resource for research on the immune response to SARS-CoV-2. The material from the prospective study consisted of cDNA or gDNA derived from T cells, B-cell-depleted T cells, or PBMCs. Where available, HLA class I and class II types were taken from metadata supplied by the sample provider and were not determined by assay-based typing. Samples were obtained from the ongoing ImmuneRACE study (first 160 participants) and from approximately 1,200 subjects provided by 6 global collaborators. A de-identified subject ID, COVID-19 status, age in years and sex were almost always included in the sample metadata. Results the study describes overall, beyond this receptor: How much clinical and demographic metadata was included differed by source and by participant, and the metadata was provided uncurated.

The immunoSEQ Assay, a bias-controlled multiplex PCR, was used to amplify TCRbeta CDR3 regions from genomic DNA. Concerning the study's data processing: Within the assay, amplification of reference gene primers was used to estimate how many nucleated cells each sample contained. To quantify the absolute abundance of each unique TCRbeta CDR3 rearrangement, sequence reads were collapsed and filtered. For each sample, productive Simpson clonality was calculated as the square root of Simpson's diversity index over productive rearrangements. TCRdb retrieved this table from immuneACCESS and kept in-frame rearrangements only. Not all clones are present; in checked studies, unresolved V genes account for under half, and no reason is known for the remainder. Clonal size and the V and J genes are those of that table, whereas D and trimming came from the DNA. For this sample the table gives 240,000 or so clones, of which over 70% were detected only once. Of the sample, 2.5% to 4% falls within the top ten clones.

Of note for this clone: No cognate antigen has been identified for it. No base quality values were provided; no much bigger clone lies one nucleotide off.

Collaborating institutions collected whole blood in K2EDTA tubes following their own protocols. Collaborator samples were shipped for TCRbeta analysis as frozen whole blood, isolated PBMCs, or DNA extracted from either sample type. CDR1 and CDR2 were assigned from the germline V gene (reference sequence) as MNHEY and SMNVEV. The CDR3 holds 17 amino acids from the cysteine to the phenylalanine. The kept DNA is CDR3 alone, 51 bases in frame from the first base. V and J are trimmed by 5 bases and 1 base, and the gene matches miss 9 bases of the junction. This TCR was recovered from a woman of 80 years or more with acute or convalescent COVID-19. The V and J genes are TRBV27 and TRBJ1-1; 11 bases in the junction line up with TRBD1. Material: peripheral blood. At the DNA level, the sequence is TGTGCCAGCAGTCCCTTTGGACAGGGGGCGACGAACACTGAAGCTTTCTTT. Its amino acids are CASSPFGQGATNTEAFF.